These T cell receptor beta chains were read from a single sample in a study of blood T cell repertoires in COVID-19. Profiled with immunoSEQ multiplex PCR; TCRdb holds only in-frame clones, not every one. This sample yields 200,000 to 250,000 clones, of which about nine tenths are seen a single time; 2.7% belongs to the top ten. The material sequenced was peripheral blood. These receptors were obtained from a woman aged 60-75 years with acute or convalescent COVID-19. Both conserved end residues are part of each CDR3. D genes are given only for firm matches. The size field is filled for only some rows; it gives once, few, many or a size class.

CDR3	DNA	D	size	V	J
CASSQESSGDTGELFF	TGCGCCAGCAGCCAAGAGTCTAGCGGGGACACCGGGGAGCTGTTTTTT	TRBD2	once	TRBV4-3	TRBJ2-2
CASSTNRVTYNSPLHF	TGTGCCAGCAGCACCAACAGGGTTACATATAATTCACCCCTCCACTTT	-	-	TRBV3-1/TRBV3-2	TRBJ1-6
CASSLVGASTDTQYF	TGTGCCAGCAGCTTGGTGGGAGCTAGCACAGATACGCAGTATTTT	-	once	TRBV5-4	TRBJ2-3
CAIRPTVPYGYTF	TGTGCCATCAGACCGACAGTCCCCTATGGCTACACCTTC	-	-	TRBV10-3	TRBJ1-2
CASSVNRGQGEKLFF	TGTGCCAGCAGCGTAAACAGGGGGCAGGGCGAAAAACTGTTTTTT	TRBD1	-	TRBV7-2	TRBJ1-4
CASSDDRTLNQPQHF	TGTGCCAGCAGCGATGACAGGACTCTTAATCAGCCCCAGCATTTT	-	-	TRBV7-9	TRBJ1-5
CASSSGTSGRVTEQFF	TGTGCCAGCAGCTCTGGGACTAGCGGGAGAGTCACTGAGCAGTTCTTC	TRBD2	-	TRBV7-9	TRBJ2-1
CASSLAAGQYNQPQHF	TGTGCCAGCAGCTTAGCGGCTGGACAGTACAATCAGCCCCAGCATTTT	-	-	TRBV7-2	TRBJ1-5
CASSPQLTGGWDTEAFF	TGTGCCAGCTCACCACAACTGACAGGGGGATGGGACACTGAAGCTTTCTTT	TRBD1	-	TRBV18	TRBJ1-1
CASSSYRTGGNTIYF	TGTGCCAGCAGTTCGTACAGGACAGGGGGAAACACCATATATTTT	TRBD1	-	TRBV27	TRBJ1-3
CASSSLTGMNTEAFF	TGTGCCAGCAGCTCGCTGACAGGGATGAACACTGAAGCTTTCTTT	TRBD1	-	TRBV7-8	TRBJ1-1
CASSYGGQPNEKLFF	TGTGCCAGCAGTTACGGAGGTCAGCCTAATGAAAAACTGTTTTTT	-	many	TRBV6-5	TRBJ1-4
CASSAGPAGYGYTF	TGTGCCAGCAGTGCAGGGCCTGCCGGCTATGGCTACACCTTC	-	-	TRBV6-4	TRBJ1-2
CSAGQRFVYNEQFF	TGCAGCGCAGGACAGCGGTTTGTCTACAATGAGCAGTTCTTC	-	-	TRBV29-1	TRBJ2-1
CASSLSGDSTEAFF	TGTGCCAGCAGCTTATCCGGGGATAGCACTGAAGCTTTCTTT	-	-	TRBV7-2	TRBJ1-1
CASTDTGNQPQHF	TGTGCCAGTACAGACACAGGCAATCAGCCCCAGCATTTT	-	-	TRBV19	TRBJ1-5
CASSLLGGLDGPEQFF	TGTGCCAGCAGCCTCCTAGGGGGACTAGACGGGCCTGAGCAGTTCTTC	TRBD2	once	TRBV11-2	TRBJ2-1
CSVGPTGGYTDTQYF	TGCAGCGTTGGGCCTACAGGGGGTTACACAGATACGCAGTATTTT	TRBD1	once	TRBV29-1	TRBJ2-3
CASKTSGRFTGELFF	TGTGCCAGCAAAACTAGCGGGAGGTTCACCGGGGAGCTGTTTTTT	TRBD2	-	TRBV27	TRBJ2-2
CASSLAPRAFNEKLFF	TGCGCCAGCAGCTTGGCCCCGAGGGCCTTTAATGAAAAACTGTTTTTT	-	-	TRBV5-1	TRBJ1-4
CATRGSREPYEQYF	TGTGCCACCCGCGGCTCACGGGAGCCCTACGAGCAGTACTTC	-	-	TRBV5-4	TRBJ2-7
CASSLTRAGRNEQFF	TGTGCCAGCAGCTTAACCCGCGCAGGCCGCAATGAGCAGTTCTTC	-	-	TRBV7-3	TRBJ2-1
CASVSGTRTDTQYF	TGTGCCAGCGTTAGCGGGACCAGAACTGATACGCAGTATTTT	TRBD2	-	TRBV6-6	TRBJ2-3
CASSRGRGIYGYTF	TGTGCCAGCAGCCGTGGACGGGGGATCTATGGCTACACCTTC	-	-	TRBV11-2	TRBJ1-2
CAADPGGYNEQFF	TGTGCTGCAGACCCAGGGGGGTACAATGAGCAGTTCTTC	-	once	TRBV30	TRBJ2-1
CASSPETGGNEQYF	TGTGCCAGCTCACCAGAGACAGGGGGCAACGAGCAGTACTTC	TRBD1	-	TRBV18	TRBJ2-7
CAWSPTITGDAQYF	TGTGCCTGGAGTCCCACAATAACGGGAGACGCGCAGTATTTT	-	-	TRBV30	TRBJ2-3
CASSLQNMNTEAFF	TGCGCCAGCAGCTTACAGAATATGAACACTGAAGCTTTCTTT	-	-	TRBV5-1	TRBJ1-1
CASSRTGYSSYEQYF	TGTGCCAGCAGTCGGACAGGTTACAGCTCCTACGAGCAGTACTTC	TRBD1	-	TRBV6-5	TRBJ2-7
CASSLRWGLALFF	TGTGCCAGCAGCCTTAGGTGGGGACTAGCCCTGTTCTTC	TRBD2	once	TRBV11-3	TRBJ2-1
CAISGLAGGPGETQYF	TGTGCCATCAGTGGACTAGCGGGGGGGCCCGGGGAGACCCAGTACTTC	TRBD2	-	TRBV10-3	TRBJ2-5
CASSVKDGAGDGYTF	TGTGCCAGCAGCGTAAAGGATGGGGCAGGGGATGGCTACACCTTC	-	few	TRBV9	TRBJ1-2
CASSPVTGPLYNEQFF	TGTGCCAGCAGCCCAGTGACAGGTCCGCTCTACAATGAGCAGTTCTTC	-	-	TRBV7-9	TRBJ2-1
CATNPGRGDTQYF	TGTGCCACCAACCCTGGCAGGGGCGATACGCAGTATTTT	-	-	TRBV6-5	TRBJ2-3
CASRMTGGNYGYTF	TGTGCCAGCAGGATGACAGGGGGAAACTATGGCTACACCTTC	TRBD1	once	TRBV28	TRBJ1-2
CASSRSGNGYTF	TGTGCCAGCAGCAGGTCAGGGAATGGCTACACCTTC	-	-	TRBV7-4	TRBJ1-2
CASKRRRNTGELFF	TGTGCCAGCAAGCGTCGACGGAACACCGGGGAGCTGTTTTTT	-	-	TRBV6-5	TRBJ2-2
CASSSTGGLYTEAFF	TGTGCCAGCAGCTCCACAGGGGGCTTGTACACTGAAGCTTTCTTT	TRBD1	few	TRBV7-9	TRBJ1-1